Below, one T cell receptor (beta chain) is given with its context. Authors' analysis steps: By means of reference gene primer amplification, nucleated cell counts were estimated. The assay was immunoSEQ multiplex PCR, and TCRdb's table has in-frame clones only and misses some. V, J and clone size reflect that table, while D and trimming were determined from the DNA. The table includes approximately 300,000 clones, around 90% detected once. The data were obtained in a study of blood T cell repertoires in COVID-19. Study information: Both acute and convalescent COVID-19 samples were obtained from the United States, Italy and Spain. The cDNA or gDNA used as material had been derived from T cells, B-cell-depleted T cells, or PBMCs.

Seattle's enrolled individuals joined amid active infection and were then monitored longitudinally. Between the trimmed V and J ends, which lost 6 bases and 2 bases, there was a span of 11 bases. CDR1 MNHEY and CDR2 SMNVEV come from the germline V gene (reference sequence). The CDR3 is 13 residues long. Sequencing was done on a sample of peripheral blood. The clonotype comes from a young woman with COVID-19, enrolled during active disease. The chain recombines TRBV27 with TRBJ2-7, with D possibly matching TRBD1 (5 bases). DNA for the CDR3: TGTGCCAGCAGCCAGACAGATACCTACGAGCAGTACTTC. Protein sequence: CASSQTDTYEQYF.